The TCR beta chain under discussion was sequenced for a study of blood T cells in healthy people across ages. This clonotype has more than one count but fewer than ten. The use of a sample-barcoded 5' primer and a J-beta primer mix characterized a second PCR of roughly 6 to 12 cycles. MiXCR was run by TCRdb on the 5' RACE reads, yielding one entry per CDR3 protein. Of about 640,000 distinct CDR3 sequences listed, roughly 43% are singletons. Sequencing used blood. This receptor was obtained from an elderly man in good health.

The CDR3 loop is CSARAGGANVLTF. CDR3 nucleotides: TGCAGTGCTAGAGCTGGCGGGGCCAACGTCCTGACTTTC. V gene TRBV20-1 combines with J gene TRBJ2-6; unclear D gene. V was cut by 1 base and J by 4 bases, with 5 bases left in between. The CDR3 length is 13 residues. Germline assignment: CDR1 DFQATT and CDR2 SNEGSKA (reference sequence).